The text below deals with one T cell receptor (beta chain). These data are taken from a study of OX40 agonist ivuxolimab in advanced cancers. Measured with immunoSEQ multiplex PCR; TCRdb has only the in-frame clones, and not every one. The table lists around 100,000 clones, 89% of them singletons. The CDR3 spans 18 residues. V lost 5 bases and J 1 base, leaving 21 bases between the germline ends. CDR1 and CDR2 (germline): SGHVS, FNYEAQ. Source: CD4+ or CD8+ T cells sorted from blood, taken in a trial of the OX40 agonist ivuxolimab. V gene TRBV7-6 combines with J gene TRBJ2-1, with D possibly TRBD2 on 5 matching bases. This receptor was identified in an adult with an advanced solid tumor such as melanoma, head and neck, liver or kidney cancer. CDR3 loop: CASSPELGSPKSYNEQFF. Written as DNA, the CDR3 is TGTGCCAGCAGCCCCGAGTTAGGGAGCCCCAAGTCCTACAATGAGCAGTTCTTC.